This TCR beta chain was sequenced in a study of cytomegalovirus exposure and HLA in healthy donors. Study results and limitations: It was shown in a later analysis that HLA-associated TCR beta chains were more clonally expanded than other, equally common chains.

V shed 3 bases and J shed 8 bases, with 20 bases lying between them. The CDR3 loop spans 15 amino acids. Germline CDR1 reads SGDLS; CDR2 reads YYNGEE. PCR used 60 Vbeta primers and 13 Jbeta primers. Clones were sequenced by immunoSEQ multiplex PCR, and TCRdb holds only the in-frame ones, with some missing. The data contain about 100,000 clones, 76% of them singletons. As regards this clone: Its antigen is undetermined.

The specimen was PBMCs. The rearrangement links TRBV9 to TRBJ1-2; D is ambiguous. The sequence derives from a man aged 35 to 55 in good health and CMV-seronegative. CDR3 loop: CASSARNPRIRGYTF. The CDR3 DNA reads TGTGCCAGCAGCGCAAGAAACCCCCGTATTCGGGGCTACACCTTC. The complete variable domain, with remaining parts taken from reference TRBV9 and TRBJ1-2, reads DSGVTQTPKHLITATGQRVTLRCSPRSGDLSVYWYQQSLDQGLQFLIQYYNGEERAKGNILERFSAQQFPDLHSELNLSSLELGDSALYFCASSARNPRIRGYTFGSGTRLTVV.